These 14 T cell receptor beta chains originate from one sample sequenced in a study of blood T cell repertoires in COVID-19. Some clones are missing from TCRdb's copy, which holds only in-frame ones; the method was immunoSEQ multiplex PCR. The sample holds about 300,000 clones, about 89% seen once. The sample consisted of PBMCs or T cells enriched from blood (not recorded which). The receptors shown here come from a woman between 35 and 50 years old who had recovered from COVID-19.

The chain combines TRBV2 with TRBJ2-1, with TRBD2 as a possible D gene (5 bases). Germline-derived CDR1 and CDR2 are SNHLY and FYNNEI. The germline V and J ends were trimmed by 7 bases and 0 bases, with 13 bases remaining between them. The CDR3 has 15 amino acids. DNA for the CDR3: TGTGCCAGCAAAGATGGACTGAGCTCCTACAATGAGCAGTTCTTC. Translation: CASKDGLSSYNEQFF.

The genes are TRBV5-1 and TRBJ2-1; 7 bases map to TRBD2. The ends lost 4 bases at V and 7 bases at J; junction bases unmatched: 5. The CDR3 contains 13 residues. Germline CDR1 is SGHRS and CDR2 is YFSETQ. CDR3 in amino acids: CASSPAGENEQFF. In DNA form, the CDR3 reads TGCGCCAGCAGCCCGGCGGGGGAGAATGAGCAGTTCTTC. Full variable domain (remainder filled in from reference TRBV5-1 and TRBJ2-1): KAGVTQTPRYLIKTRGQQVTLSCSPISGHRSVSWYQQTPGQGLQFLFEYFSETQRNKGNFPGRFSGRQFSNSRSEMNVSTLELGDSALYLCASSPAGENEQFFGPGTRLTVL.

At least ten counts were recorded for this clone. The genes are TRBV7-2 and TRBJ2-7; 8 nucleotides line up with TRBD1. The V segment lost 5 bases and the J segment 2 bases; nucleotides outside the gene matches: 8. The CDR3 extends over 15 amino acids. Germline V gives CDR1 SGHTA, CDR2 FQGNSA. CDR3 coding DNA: TGTGCCAGCAGCCCAAGACAGGGGAACACCTACGAGCAGTACTTC. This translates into CASSPRQGNTYEQYF.

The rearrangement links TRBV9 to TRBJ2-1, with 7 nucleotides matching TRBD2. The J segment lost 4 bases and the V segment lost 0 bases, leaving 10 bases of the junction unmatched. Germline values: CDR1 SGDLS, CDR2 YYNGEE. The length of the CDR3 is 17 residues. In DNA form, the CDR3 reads TGTGCCAGCAGCGTAGATTTGCGGGGGACGATTTACAATGAGCAGTTCTTC. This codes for CASSVDLRGTIYNEQFF.

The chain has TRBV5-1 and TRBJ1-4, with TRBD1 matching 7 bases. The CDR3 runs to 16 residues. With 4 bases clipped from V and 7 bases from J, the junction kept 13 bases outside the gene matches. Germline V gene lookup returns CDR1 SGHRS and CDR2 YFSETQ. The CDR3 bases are TGCGCCAGCAGCCGACGTTCCCAGGGGGGTGGTGAAAAACTGTTTTTT. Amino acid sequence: CASSRRSQGGGEKLFF.

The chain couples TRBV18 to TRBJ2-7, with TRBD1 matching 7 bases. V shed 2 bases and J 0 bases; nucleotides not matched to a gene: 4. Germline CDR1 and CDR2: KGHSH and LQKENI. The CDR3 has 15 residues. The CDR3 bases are TGTGCCAGCTCACCAGGACAGGTTAGCTCCTACGAGCAGTACTTC. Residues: CASSPGQVSSYEQYF. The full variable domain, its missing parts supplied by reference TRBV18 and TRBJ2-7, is NAGVMQNPRHLVRRRGQEARLRCSPMKGHSHVYWYRQLPEEGLKFMVYLQKENIIDESGMPKERFSAEFPKEGPSILRIQQVVRGDSAAYFCASSPGQVSSYEQYFGPGTRLTVT.

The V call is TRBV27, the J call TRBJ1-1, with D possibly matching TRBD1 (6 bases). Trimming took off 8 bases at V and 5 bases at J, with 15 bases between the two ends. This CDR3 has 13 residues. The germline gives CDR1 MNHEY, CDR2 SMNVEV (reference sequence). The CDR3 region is CASATGLGTEAFF. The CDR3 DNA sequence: TGTGCCAGCGCCACAGGGTTGGGGACTGAAGCTTTCTTT.

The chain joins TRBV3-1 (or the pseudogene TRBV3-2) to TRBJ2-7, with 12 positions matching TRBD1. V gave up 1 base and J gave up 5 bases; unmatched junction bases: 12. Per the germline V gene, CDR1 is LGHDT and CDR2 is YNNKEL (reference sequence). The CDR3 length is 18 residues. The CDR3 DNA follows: TGTGCCAGCAGCCAAGCCCGGGAGGGGACAGGGGGCGCAAACGAGCAGTACTTC. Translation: CASSQAREGTGGANEQYF.

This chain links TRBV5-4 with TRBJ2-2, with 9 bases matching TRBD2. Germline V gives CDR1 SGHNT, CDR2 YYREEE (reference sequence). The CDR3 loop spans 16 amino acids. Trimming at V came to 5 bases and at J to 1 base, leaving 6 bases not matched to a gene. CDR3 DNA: TGTGCCAGCAGGAGGGCTAGCGGGGAGAACACCGGGGAGCTGTTTTTT. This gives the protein CASRRASGENTGELFF.

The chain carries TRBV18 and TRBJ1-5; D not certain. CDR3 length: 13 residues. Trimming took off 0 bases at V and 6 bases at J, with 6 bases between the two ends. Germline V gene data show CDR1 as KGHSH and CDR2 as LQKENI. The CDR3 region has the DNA TGTGCCAGCTCACCACCTTCCGGTCAGCCCCAGCATTTT. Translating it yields CASSPPSGQPQHF.

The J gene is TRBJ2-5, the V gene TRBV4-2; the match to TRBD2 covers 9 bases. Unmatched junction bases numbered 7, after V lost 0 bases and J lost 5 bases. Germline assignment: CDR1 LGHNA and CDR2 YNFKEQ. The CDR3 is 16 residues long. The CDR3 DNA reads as TGTGCCAGCAGCCAAGATGGGACTAGCCCTTCCGAGACCCAGTACTTC. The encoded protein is CASSQDGTSPSETQYF.

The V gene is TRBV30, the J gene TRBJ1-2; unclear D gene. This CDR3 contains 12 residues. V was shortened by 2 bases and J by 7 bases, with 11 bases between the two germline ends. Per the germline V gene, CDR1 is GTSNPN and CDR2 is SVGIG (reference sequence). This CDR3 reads CAWSLGVGGYTF. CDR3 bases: TGTGCCTGGAGTCTCGGGGTTGGTGGCTACACCTTC. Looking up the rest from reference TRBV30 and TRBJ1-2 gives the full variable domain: SQTIHQWPATLVQPVGSPLSLECTVEGTSNPNLYWYRQAAGRGLQLLFYSVGIGQISSEVPQNLSASRPQDRQFILSSKKLLLSDSGFYLCAWSLGVGGYTFGSGTRLTVV.

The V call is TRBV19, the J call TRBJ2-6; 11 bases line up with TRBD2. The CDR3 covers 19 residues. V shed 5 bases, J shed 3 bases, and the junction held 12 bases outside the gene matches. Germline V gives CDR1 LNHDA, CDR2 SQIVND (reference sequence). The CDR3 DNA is TGTGCCAGTAGTCACCGACCCCTAGCGGGAGGTGATGGGGCCAACGTCCTGACTTTC. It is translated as CASSHRPLAGGDGANVLTF.

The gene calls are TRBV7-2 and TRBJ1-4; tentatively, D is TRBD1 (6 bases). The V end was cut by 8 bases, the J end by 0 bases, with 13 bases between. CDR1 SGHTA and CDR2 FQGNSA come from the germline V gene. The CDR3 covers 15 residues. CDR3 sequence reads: CASHRDPATNEKLFF. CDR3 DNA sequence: TGTGCCAGCCACAGGGACCCAGCAACTAATGAAAAACTGTTTTTT.